The rows below give T cell receptor beta chains drawn from one sample of a study of cytomegalovirus exposure and HLA in healthy donors. Assay used: immunoSEQ multiplex PCR; TCRdb lists only in-frame clones, some missing. Here the sample table reports 130,000 to 150,000 clones. Sequencing was done on a sample of PBMCs. These TCRs come from a man between 40 and 49 years old in good health and CMV-seronegative. Both conserved end residues are part of each CDR3. D genes are given only for firm matches.

J	V	D	DNA	CDR3
TRBJ1-2	TRBV5-1	TRBD1	TGCGCCAGCAGCTTGGCCGCAGGAGGTGGGACAGGGGTATCGGGCTACACCTTC	CASSLAAGGGTGVSGYTF
TRBJ2-2	TRBV9	NA	TGTGCCAGCAGCGTAACGACGGACACGAACACCGGGGAGCTGTTTTTT	CASSVTTDTNTGELFF
TRBJ2-1	TRBV10-3	NA	TGTGCCATCAGTGAGGGGCCTCGGAATGAGCAGTTCTTC	CAISEGPRNEQFF
TRBJ2-2	TRBV7-9	TRBD1	TGTGCCAGCAGCTCAGGGTGGACAGGGTTCACCGGGGAGCTGTTTTTT	CASSSGWTGFTGELFF
TRBJ2-7	TRBV27	NA	TGTGCCAGCAGTTTACTCCCGGGCAGGGGAATCAACGAGCAGTACTTC	CASSLLPGRGINEQYF
TRBJ2-7	TRBV10-3	TRBD2	TGTGCCGCTTCCCCCCCCGGGACTAGGAAGTACGAGCAGTACTTC	CAASPPGTRKYEQYF
TRBJ2-3	TRBV9	NA	TGTGCCAGCAGTCTCGACCAGGGTAGGAGTACAGATACGCAGTATTTT	CASSLDQGRSTDTQYF
TRBJ1-3	TRBV25-1	TRBD1	TGTGCCAGCAGTGATGTGACAGGGTGGACCATATATTTT	CASSDVTGWTIYF
TRBJ1-6	TRBV9	NA	TGTGCCAGCAGCGTAGGTGGTAGCTCCTATAATTCACCCCTCCACTTT	CASSVGGSSYNSPLHF
TRBJ1-1	TRBV19	NA	TGTGCCAGTAGTATAGATCTTTACGGGTCTGAAGCTTTCTTT	CASSIDLYGSEAFF
TRBJ2-7	TRBV6-5	TRBD1	TGTGCCAGCAGTCCTGACAGGGCAAAGACCTACGAGCAGTACTTC	CASSPDRAKTYEQYF
TRBJ2-7	TRBV5-1	NA	TGCGCCAGCAGCTTGGGGGCGCTATACGAGCAGTACTTC	CASSLGALYEQYF
TRBJ1-2	TRBV6-1	TRBD1	TGTGCCAGCATCCAAGACAGGGGATTACGCTACACCTTC	CASIQDRGLRYTF
TRBJ2-7	TRBV6-6	NA	TGTGCCAGCAGTTACGGGCAGACCTACGAGCAGTACTTC	CASSYGQTYEQYF